One and the same sample provided the 15 T cell receptor beta chains below, sequenced in a study of T cell therapy after organ transplantation. Here immunoSEQ multiplex PCR was the method, and the copy in TCRdb shows in-frame clones only, minus some. The sample includes approximately 2,300 clones, 60% to 85% of them seen just once. These receptors' antigens are unknown. The sequenced sample was CD8+ T cells from blood, obtained before autologous CMV-specific T cell therapy. The receptors shown here come from a human patient who had received a solid organ transplant and had CMV disease.

Details on this clone: An end of the junction does not agree with germline; a read error may underlie this. The genes are TRBV29-1 and TRBJ2-2; D gene unclear. Germline values: CDR1 SQVTM, CDR2 ANQGSEA. The CDR3 has 12 residues. The CDR3 DNA follows: TGCAGCGTAGAAGGACGTATCGGGGAGCTGTTTTTT. It yields the protein CSVEGRIGELFF.

The gene calls are TRBV7-9 and TRBJ2-5; D not certain. The CDR3 is 16 residues long. Germline CDR1 is SEHNR and CDR2 is FQNEAQ (reference sequence). Trimming left V 6 bases short and J 4 bases short, with 21 bases between. The CDR3 region is CASSSIRGFVGETQYF. The CDR3 DNA is TGTGCCAGCAGTTCGATCCGAGGATTCGTAGGAGAGACCCAGTACTTC.

The chain recombines TRBV6-1 with TRBJ1-6, with a tentative D call TRBD1 (5 bases). This CDR3 spans 19 amino acids. The V gene lost 8 bases and the J gene lost 0 bases, with 23 bases spanning the gap. CDR1 is MNHNS, CDR2 SASEGT, per germline. The CDR3 reads CASRGRDGLFYSYNSPLHF. Here the CDR3 DNA reads TGTGCCAGCCGTGGGCGGGACGGGCTTTTTTACTCCTATAATTCACCCCTCCACTTT.

The chain is built from TRBV5-1 and TRBJ2-5; the match to TRBD1 covers 8 bases. The CDR3 sequence is 15 residues long. The V gene end was trimmed by 4 bases and the J gene end by 5 bases; junction bases not matched to a gene: 10. The germline V gene has CDR1 SGHRS and CDR2 YFSETQ. In DNA form, the CDR3 reads TGCGCCAGCAGCGATACGGACAGGGAGATGGAGACCCAGTACTTC. It is translated as CASSDTDREMETQYF.

This clone has a single count. The chain carries TRBV6-5 and TRBJ2-7, with D possibly called TRBD1 or TRBD2 (5 bases each). This CDR3 is built from 12 residues. CDR1 MNHEY and CDR2 SVGAGI come from the germline V gene. V was shortened by 7 bases and J by 3 bases, with 10 bases between the two germline ends. DNA for the CDR3: TGTGCCAGCATTGGGGACGACTACGAGCAGTACTTC. Residues: CASIGDDYEQYF.

This clone is classed as hyperexpanded (1% or more). CDR3 protein: CASSLVFGTGRSYNEQFF. In nucleotides, the CDR3 is TGTGCCAGCAGCTTAGTTTTCGGGACAGGGCGATCCTACAATGAGCAGTTCTTC. V gene TRBV11-2 combines with J gene TRBJ2-1, with 9 nucleotides matching TRBD1. The CDR3 contains 18 residues. Trimming cost V 1 base and J 1 base; bases outside gene matches: 8. The germline CDR1 and CDR2 sequences are SGHAT and FQNNGV.

Only a few counts were recorded for this clone. The chain couples TRBV6-5 to TRBJ2-4; no clear D. The germline V gene encodes CDR1 MNHEY and CDR2 SVGAGI. V was pared by 10 bases and J by 1 base, with 14 bases between. There are 14 residues in the CDR3. CDR3 residues: CATHCGRAKNIQYF. CDR3 coding DNA: TGTGCCACCCATTGTGGCCGGGCCAAAAACATTCAGTACTTC.

V usage is TRBV7-9 and J usage is TRBJ2-5; 9 nucleotides match TRBD2. Germline lookup yields CDR1 SEHNR and CDR2 FQNEAQ (reference sequence). The J segment lost 4 bases and the V segment lost 4 bases, leaving 1 base of the junction unmatched. CDR3 length: 13 residues. Here the CDR3 DNA reads TGTGCCAGCAGCTCGGGACTAGCAGAGACCCAGTACTTC. Its translation is CASSSGLAETQYF.

The V call is TRBV6-5, the J call TRBJ2-1, with no clear D. The CDR3 runs 12 residues. Trimming pared 11 bases from V and 4 bases from J, leaving 12 bases between. From germline, CDR1 is MNHEY and CDR2 SVGAGI. The CDR3 DNA is TGTGCCGCCTCCGGGCCTTACAATGAGCAGTTCTTC. Protein: CAASGPYNEQFF.

This clone qualifies as medium-sized. The chain has TRBV4-1 and TRBJ2-7, with 7 bases that match TRBD1. Germline assignment: CDR1 MGHRA and CDR2 YSYEKL. The trim removed 0 bases at V and 1 base at J, leaving 3 bases unmatched. The CDR3 covers 15 residues. CDR3 protein: CASSQERGPSYEQYF. The CDR3 nucleotides read TGCGCCAGCAGCCAAGAAAGGGGGCCTTCCTACGAGCAGTACTTC.

The CDR3 protein is CASSDSGIEEAFF. In DNA, the CDR3 is TGTGCCAGCAGTGATTCAGGGATCGAAGAAGCTTTCTTT. The chain is built from TRBV2 and TRBJ1-1; D is possibly TRBD1 (5 bases). V was shortened by 3 bases and J by 8 bases, with 13 bases between the two germline ends. The CDR3 extends over 13 amino acids. Germline V gene sequence: CDR1 SNHLY, CDR2 FYNNEI.

This clone was detected only once. The chain combines TRBV5-4 with TRBJ2-3; TRBD2 matches at 14 bases. J was trimmed by 8 bases and V by 6 bases; bases with no gene match: 11. The CDR3 is 16 residues long. The germline V gene encodes CDR1 SGHNT and CDR2 YYREEE (reference sequence). This CDR3 reads CASNLGTSGRLPTQYF. For the CDR3, the DNA is TGTGCCAGCAACCTGGGGACTAGCGGGAGATTACCTACGCAGTATTTT.

J is TRBJ2-3 and V is TRBV27, with 11 nucleotides matching TRBD2. The CDR3 has 15 amino acids. Looked up from germline, CDR1 is MNHEY and CDR2 is SMNVEV (reference sequence). After removal of 6 bases from V and 0 bases from J, the junction contained 2 bases not matched to a gene. As DNA, the CDR3 is TGTGCCAGCAGCCGGACTAGCGGGAGCACAGATACGCAGTATTTT. This sequence encodes CASSRTSGSTDTQYF.

This clone appeared a few times. The gene calls are TRBV30 and TRBJ1-1; D ambiguous. Trimming shortened V by 0 bases and J by 6 bases, and 14 bases separated the two germline ends. The CDR3 totals 14 residues. Germline CDR1 reads GTSNPN; CDR2 reads SVGIG (reference sequence). The CDR3 loop is CAWSVVGKRAEAFF. The CDR3 DNA sequence: TGTGCCTGGAGTGTGGTCGGCAAACGCGCTGAAGCTTTCTTT.

The V and J genes are TRBV5-4 and TRBJ2-7; D gene ambiguous. The CDR3 length is 12 residues. Germline V gene sequence: CDR1 SGHNT, CDR2 YYREEE (reference sequence). Trimming removed 2 bases from V and 6 bases from J, with 9 bases in between. The CDR3 DNA is TGTGCCAGCAGCTTTCCCCCAGCCGAGCAGTACTTC. Protein sequence: CASSFPPAEQYF.